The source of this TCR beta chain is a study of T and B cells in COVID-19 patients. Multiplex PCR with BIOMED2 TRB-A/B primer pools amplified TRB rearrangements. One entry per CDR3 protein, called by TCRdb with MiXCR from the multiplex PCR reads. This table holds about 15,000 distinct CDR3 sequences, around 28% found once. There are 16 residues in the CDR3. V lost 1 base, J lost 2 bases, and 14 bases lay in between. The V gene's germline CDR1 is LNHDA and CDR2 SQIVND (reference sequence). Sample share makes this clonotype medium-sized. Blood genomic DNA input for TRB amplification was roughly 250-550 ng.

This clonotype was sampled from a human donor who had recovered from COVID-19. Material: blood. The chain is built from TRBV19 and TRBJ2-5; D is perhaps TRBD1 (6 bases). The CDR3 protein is CASSIGYQGKQETQYF. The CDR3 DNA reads TGTGCCAGTAGTATAGGGTATCAGGGGAAACAAGAGACCCAGTACTTC. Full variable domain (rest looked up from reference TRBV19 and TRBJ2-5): DGGITQSPKYLFRKEGQNVTLSCEQNLNHDAMYWYRQDPGQGLRLIYYSQIVNDFQKGDIAEGYSVSREKKESFPLTVTSAQKNPTAFYLCASSIGYQGKQETQYFGPGTRLLVL.